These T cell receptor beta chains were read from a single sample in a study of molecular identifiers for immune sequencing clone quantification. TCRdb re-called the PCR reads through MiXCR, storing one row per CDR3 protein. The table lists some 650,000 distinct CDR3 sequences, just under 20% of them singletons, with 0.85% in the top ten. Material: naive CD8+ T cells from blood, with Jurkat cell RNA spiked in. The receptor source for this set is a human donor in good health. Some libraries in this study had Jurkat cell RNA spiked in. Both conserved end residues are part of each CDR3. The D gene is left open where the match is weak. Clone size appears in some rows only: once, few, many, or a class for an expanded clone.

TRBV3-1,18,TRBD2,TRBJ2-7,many,TGTGCCAGCAGCCCAGAGACTAGCGGGAGAGAAGAGGACTACGAGCAGTACTTC,CASSPETSGREEDYEQYF
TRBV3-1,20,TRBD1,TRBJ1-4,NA,TGTGCCAGCAGCCCCCTGAGGGACAGGGGGCTTGCGGGATTTAATGAAAAACTGTTTTTT,CASSPLRDRGLAGFNEKLFF
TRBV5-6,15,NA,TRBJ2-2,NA,TGTGCCGGCAGCTATGGACAGTCGTTACCCGGGGAGCTGTTTTTT,CAGSYGQSLPGELFF
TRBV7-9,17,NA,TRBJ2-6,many,TGTGCCAGCAGCTTAGGGTCCAGGGGCGACTCGGTCAACGTCCTGACTTTC,CASSLGSRGDSVNVLTF
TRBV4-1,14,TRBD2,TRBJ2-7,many,TGCGCCAGCAGCCCCGGGGGGGCCTACTACGAGCAGTACTTC,CASSPGGAYYEQYF
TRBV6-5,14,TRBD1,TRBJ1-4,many,TGTGCCAGCAGTTGGGGCGGGACAGATGAAAAACTGTTTTTT,CASSWGGTDEKLFF
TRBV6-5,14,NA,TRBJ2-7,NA,TGTGCCAGCAGGACCGGTGGGCCAGCCTACGAGCAGTACTTC,CASRTGGPAYEQYF
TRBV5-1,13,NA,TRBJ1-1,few,TGCGCCAGCAGCAGGGGCCCGGGCACTGAAGCTTTCTTT,CASSRGPGTEAFF
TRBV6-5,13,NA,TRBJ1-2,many,TGTGCCAGCAGCCCCGGACCGATCTATGGCTACACCTTC,CASSPGPIYGYTF
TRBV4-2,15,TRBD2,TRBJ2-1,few,TGTGCCAGCAGCCGTTCTAGCGGAGGGATAAATGAGCAGTTCTTC,CASSRSSGGINEQFF
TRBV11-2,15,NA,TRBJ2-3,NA,TGTGCCAGCAGCATGTCGGGAAGGACCCTAGATACGCAGTATTTT,CASSMSGRTLDTQYF